This TCR beta chain was identified in a study of T cell repertoires and HLA-DP antigens. Overall study results and limits: A non-physiological HeLa system presented antigen to total CD4+ responders.

As regards this clone: Its specificity is unknown.

Repertoires were generated with immunoSEQ multiplex PCR, while TCRdb's copy carries only in-frame clones and drops some. The sample records roughly 70,000 clones, roughly 78% being singletons. CDR1 and CDR2 from the germline V gene are SGHRS and YFSETQ. V was pared by 5 bases and J by 7 bases, with 16 bases between. The CDR3 covers 14 residues. Sequencing was carried out using CD4+ T cells from PBMCs. This sequence originates from a man aged 55-75 years in good health and CMV-seronegative. The chain joins TRBV5-1 to TRBJ2-1, with D unclear. The CDR3 reads CASRRPNGGNEQFF. For the CDR3, the DNA is TGCGCCAGCAGGCGGCCTAATGGCGGTAATGAGCAGTTCTTC. Drawing the rest from reference TRBV5-1 and TRBJ2-1, the complete variable domain is KAGVTQTPRYLIKTRGQQVTLSCSPISGHRSVSWYQQTPGQGLQFLFEYFSETQRNKGNFPGRFSGRQFSNSRSEMNVSTLELGDSALYLCASRRPNGGNEQFFGPGTRLTVL.